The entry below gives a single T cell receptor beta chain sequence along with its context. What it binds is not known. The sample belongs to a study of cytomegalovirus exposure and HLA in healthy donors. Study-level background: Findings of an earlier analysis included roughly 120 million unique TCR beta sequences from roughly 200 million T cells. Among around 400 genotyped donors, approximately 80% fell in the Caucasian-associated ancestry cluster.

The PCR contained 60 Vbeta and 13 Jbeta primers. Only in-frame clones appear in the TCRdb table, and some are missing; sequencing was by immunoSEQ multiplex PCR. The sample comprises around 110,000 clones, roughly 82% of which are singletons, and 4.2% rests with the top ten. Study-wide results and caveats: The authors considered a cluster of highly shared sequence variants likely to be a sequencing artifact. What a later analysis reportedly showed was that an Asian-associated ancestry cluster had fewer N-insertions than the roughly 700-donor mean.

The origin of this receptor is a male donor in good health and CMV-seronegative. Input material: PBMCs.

The CDR3 sequence: CASSPIPGQGITDNEQFF. CDR3 in DNA: TGTGCCAGCAGCCCTATCCCGGGACAGGGAATTACGGACAATGAGCAGTTCTTC. This chain uses TRBV9 with TRBJ2-1; 9 bases are a match to TRBD1. This CDR3 is built from 18 residues. V was pared by 4 bases and J by 5 bases, with 16 bases of the junction left unmatched. Per germline, CDR1 SGDLS and CDR2 YYNGEE.